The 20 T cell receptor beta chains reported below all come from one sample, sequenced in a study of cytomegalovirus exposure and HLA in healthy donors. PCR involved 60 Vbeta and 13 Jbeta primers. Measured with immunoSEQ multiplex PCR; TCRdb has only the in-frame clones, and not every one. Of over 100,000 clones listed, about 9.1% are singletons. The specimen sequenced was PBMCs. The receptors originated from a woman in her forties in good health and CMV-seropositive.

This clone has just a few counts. CDR3 DNA: TGTGCCAGCGGGAGGCAGGGAGGGACTGAAGCTTTCTTT. Protein product: CASGRQGGTEAFF. The chain couples TRBV11-2 to TRBJ1-1, with D maybe TRBD1 (5 bases). CDR3 length: 13 residues. Per the germline V gene, CDR1 is SGHAT and CDR2 is FQNNGV. Trimming shortened V by 8 bases and J by 5 bases, and 15 bases separated the two germline ends.

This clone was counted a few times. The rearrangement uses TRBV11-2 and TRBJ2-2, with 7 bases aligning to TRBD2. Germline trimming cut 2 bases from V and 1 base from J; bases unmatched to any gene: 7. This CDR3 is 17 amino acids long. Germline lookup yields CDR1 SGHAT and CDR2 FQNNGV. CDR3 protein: CASSLTSGGWNTGELFF. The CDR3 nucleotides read TGTGCCAGCAGCTTAACTTCCGGGGGGTGGAACACCGGGGAGCTGTTTTTT.

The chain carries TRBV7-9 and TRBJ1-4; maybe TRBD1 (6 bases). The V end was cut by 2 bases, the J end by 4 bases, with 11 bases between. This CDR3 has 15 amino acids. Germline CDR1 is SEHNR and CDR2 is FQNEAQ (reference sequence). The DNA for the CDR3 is TGTGCCAGCAGCTTAACGACAGGACTTAATGAAAAACTGTTTTTT. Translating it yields CASSLTTGLNEKLFF.

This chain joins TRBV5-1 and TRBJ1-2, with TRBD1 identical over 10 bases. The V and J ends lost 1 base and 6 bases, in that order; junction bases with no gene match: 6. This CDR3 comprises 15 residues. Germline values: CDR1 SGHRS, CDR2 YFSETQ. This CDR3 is CASSLPTGGSDGYTF. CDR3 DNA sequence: TGCGCCAGCAGCTTGCCGACAGGGGGCTCGGATGGCTACACCTTC.

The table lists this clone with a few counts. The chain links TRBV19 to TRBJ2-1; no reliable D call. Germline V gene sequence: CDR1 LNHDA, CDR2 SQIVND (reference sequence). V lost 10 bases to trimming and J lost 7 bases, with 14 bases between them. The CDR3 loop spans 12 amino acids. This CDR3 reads CATSGPSNEQFF. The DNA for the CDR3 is TGTGCCACCTCGGGTCCTTCTAATGAGCAGTTCTTC.

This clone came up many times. CDR3 in DNA: TGTGCCAGCAGTATACAGGCGATGAACACTGAAGCTTTCTTT. Its protein product is CASSIQAMNTEAFF. V and J are TRBV6-5 and TRBJ1-1; tentative D call: TRBD1 (5 bases). This CDR3 is 14 amino acids long. Trimming left V 5 bases short and J 0 bases short, with 10 bases between. The V gene's germline CDR1 is MNHEY and CDR2 SVGAGI.

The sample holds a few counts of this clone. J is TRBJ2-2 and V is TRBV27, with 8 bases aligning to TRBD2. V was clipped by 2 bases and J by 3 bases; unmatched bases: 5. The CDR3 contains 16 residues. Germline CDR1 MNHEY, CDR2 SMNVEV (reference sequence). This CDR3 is CASSLATGGDTGELFF. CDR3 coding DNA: TGTGCCAGCAGTTTAGCGACGGGAGGGGACACCGGGGAGCTGTTTTTT.

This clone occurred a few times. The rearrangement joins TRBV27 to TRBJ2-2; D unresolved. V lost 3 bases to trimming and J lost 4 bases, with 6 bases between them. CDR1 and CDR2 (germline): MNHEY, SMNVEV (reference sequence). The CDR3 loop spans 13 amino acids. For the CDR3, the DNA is TGTGCCAGCAGTTTTCCGGGCACCGGGGAGCTGTTTTTT. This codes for CASSFPGTGELFF.

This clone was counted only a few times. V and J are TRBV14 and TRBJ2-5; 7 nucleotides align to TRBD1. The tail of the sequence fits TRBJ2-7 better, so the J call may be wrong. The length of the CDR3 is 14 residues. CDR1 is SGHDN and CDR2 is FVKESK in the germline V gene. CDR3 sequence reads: CASSPTGRGNEQYF. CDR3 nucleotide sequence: TGTGCCAGCAGCCCGACAGGGCGTGGAAACGAGCAGTACTTC.

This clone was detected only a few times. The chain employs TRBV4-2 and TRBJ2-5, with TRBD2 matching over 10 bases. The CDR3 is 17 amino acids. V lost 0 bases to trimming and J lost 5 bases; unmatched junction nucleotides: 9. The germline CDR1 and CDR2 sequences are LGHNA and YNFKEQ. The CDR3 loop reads CASSQDLSPSGGETQYF. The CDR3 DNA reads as TGTGCCAGCAGCCAAGATCTTTCCCCTAGCGGGGGTGAGACCCAGTACTTC.

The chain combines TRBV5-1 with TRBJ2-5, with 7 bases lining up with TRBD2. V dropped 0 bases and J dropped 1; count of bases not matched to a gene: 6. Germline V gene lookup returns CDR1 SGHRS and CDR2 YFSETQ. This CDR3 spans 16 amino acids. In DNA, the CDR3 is TGCGCCAGCAGCTTGGCGGGCCTAGCGGTCCAAGAGACCCAGTACTTC. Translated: CASSLAGLAVQETQYF. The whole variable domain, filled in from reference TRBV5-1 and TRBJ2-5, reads KAGVTQTPRYLIKTRGQQVTLSCSPISGHRSVSWYQQTPGQGLQFLFEYFSETQRNKGNFPGRFSGRQFSNSRSEMNVSTLELGDSALYLCASSLAGLAVQETQYFGPGTRLLVL.

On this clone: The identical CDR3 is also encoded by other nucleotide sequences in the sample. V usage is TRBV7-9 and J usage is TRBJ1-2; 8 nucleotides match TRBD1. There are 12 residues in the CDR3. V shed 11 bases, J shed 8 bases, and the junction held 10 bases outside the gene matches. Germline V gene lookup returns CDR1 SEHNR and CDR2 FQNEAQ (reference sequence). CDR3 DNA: TGTGCCGCAGTCGGGACAGGCGGCGGCTACACCTTC. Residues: CAAVGTGGGYTF. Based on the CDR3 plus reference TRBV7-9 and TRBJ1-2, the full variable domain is DTGVSQNPRHKITKRGQNVTFRCDPISEHNRLYWYRQTLGQGPEFLTYFQNEAQLEKSRLLSDRFSAERPKGSFSTLEIQRTEQGDSAMYLCAAVGTGGGYTFGSGTRLTVV.

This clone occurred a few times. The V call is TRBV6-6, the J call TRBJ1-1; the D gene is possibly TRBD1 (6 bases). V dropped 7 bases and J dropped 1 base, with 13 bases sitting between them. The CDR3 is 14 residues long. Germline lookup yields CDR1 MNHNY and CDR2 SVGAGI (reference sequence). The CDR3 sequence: CASTRGDKNTEAFF. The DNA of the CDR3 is TGTGCCAGCACTCGGGGGGACAAGAACACTGAAGCTTTCTTT.

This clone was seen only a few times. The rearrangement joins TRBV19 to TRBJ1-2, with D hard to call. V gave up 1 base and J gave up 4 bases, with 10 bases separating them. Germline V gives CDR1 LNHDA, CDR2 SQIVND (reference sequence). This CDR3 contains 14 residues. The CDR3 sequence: CASSIGGQIYGYTF. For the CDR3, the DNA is TGTGCCAGTAGTATAGGAGGGCAGATCTATGGCTACACCTTC.

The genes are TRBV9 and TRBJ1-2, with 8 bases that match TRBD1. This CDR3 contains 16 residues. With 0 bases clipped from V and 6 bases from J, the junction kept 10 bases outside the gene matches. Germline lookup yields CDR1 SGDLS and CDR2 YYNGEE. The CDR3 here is CASSVGWSGGMDGYTF. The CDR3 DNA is TGTGCCAGCAGCGTAGGGTGGTCAGGGGGCATGGATGGCTACACCTTC.

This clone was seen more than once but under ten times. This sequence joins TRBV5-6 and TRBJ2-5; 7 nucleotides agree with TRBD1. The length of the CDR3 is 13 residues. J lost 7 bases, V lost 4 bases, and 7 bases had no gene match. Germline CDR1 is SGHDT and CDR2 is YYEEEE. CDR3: CASSVGTEGTQYF. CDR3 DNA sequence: TGTGCCAGCAGCGTCGGGACAGAAGGGACCCAGTACTTC.

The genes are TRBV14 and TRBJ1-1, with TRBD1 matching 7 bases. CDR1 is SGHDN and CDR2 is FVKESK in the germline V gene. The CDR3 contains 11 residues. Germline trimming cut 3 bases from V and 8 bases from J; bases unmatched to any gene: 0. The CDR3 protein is CASSQTGEAFF. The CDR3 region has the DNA TGTGCCAGCAGCCAGACAGGGGAAGCTTTCTTT.

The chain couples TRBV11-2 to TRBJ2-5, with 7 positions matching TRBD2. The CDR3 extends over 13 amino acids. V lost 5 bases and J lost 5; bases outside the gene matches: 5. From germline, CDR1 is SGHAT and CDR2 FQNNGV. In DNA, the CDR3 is TGTGCCAGCAGCACGACTAGCTGGGAGACCCAGTACTTC. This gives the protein CASSTTSWETQYF. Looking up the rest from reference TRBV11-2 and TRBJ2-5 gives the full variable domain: EAGVAQSPRYKIIEKRQSVAFWCNPISGHATLYWYQQILGQGPKLLIQFQNNGVVDDSQLPKDRFSAERLKGVDSTLKIQPAKLEDSAVYLCASSTTSWETQYFGPGTRLLVL.

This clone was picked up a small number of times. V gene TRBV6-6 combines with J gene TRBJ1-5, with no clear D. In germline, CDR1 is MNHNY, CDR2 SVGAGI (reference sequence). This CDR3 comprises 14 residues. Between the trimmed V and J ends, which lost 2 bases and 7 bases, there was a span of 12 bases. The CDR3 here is CASSYTGPGQPQHF. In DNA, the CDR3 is TGTGCCAGCAGTTACACGGGTCCGGGACAGCCCCAGCATTTT.

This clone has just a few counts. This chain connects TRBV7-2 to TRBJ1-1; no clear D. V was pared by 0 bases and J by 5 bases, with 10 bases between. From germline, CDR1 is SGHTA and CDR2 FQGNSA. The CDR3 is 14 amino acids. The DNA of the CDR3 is TGTGCCAGCAGCTTAGCCGGCCCGGGGACTGAAGCTTTCTTT. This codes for CASSLAGPGTEAFF.